This T cell receptor (beta chain) was observed in a study of radiotherapy plus CTLA-4 blockade in lung cancer. Overall study context: The study recorded objective responses in around 18% of patients and disease control in 31%.

About this clone: The antigen is not known.

Notes on the study in general: Early shifts in blood T cell clones, with interferon-beta, reportedly predicted response best.

Focal radiation plus CTLA-4 blockade with ipilimumab was given to patients with chemo-refractory metastatic non-small-cell lung cancer. TCRdb's copy holds only in-frame clones and misses some; the assay was immunoSEQ multiplex PCR. The profile covers 95,000 to 150,000 clones, with 80% to 90% appearing a single time and over 6% taken by the ten largest. The CDR3 totals 11 residues. With 6 bases removed from V and 10 bases from J, the gap between germline ends came to 10 bases. Germline V gives CDR1 SGHVS, CDR2 FQNEAQ. Sequencing was performed on peripheral blood, taken from a patient treated with radiotherapy plus ipilimumab. The V call is TRBV7-8, the J call TRBJ2-1; D remains ambiguous. This TCR derives from a human donor with non-small cell lung cancer that progressed on radiotherapy plus ipilimumab. The DNA for the CDR3 is TGTGCCAGCAGATATTCCGGGGAGCAGTTCTTC. Amino acids: CASRYSGEQFF.